This TCR beta chain originates from a study of blood T cell repertoires in COVID-19. Study overall: PBMCs, B-cell-depleted T cells, or T cells were the source of the cDNA or gDNA that made up the material.

Germline CDR1 SGHRS, CDR2 YFSETQ. Trimming took off 4 bases at V and 10 bases at J, with 18 bases between the two ends. This CDR3 has 14 amino acids. The Seattle patients joined while their infection was active and were tracked longitudinally afterward. Sequenced by immunoSEQ multiplex PCR; TCRdb stores in-frame clones only, minus some. The table lists about 410,000 clones, about 89% of them singletons, with about 1.6% in the top ten. This receptor was taken from a middle-aged woman with COVID-19, enrolled during active disease. The source material was peripheral blood. This chain uses TRBV5-1 with TRBJ2-1; D may be TRBD1 (6 bases). CDR3 in amino acids: CASSTDTGRQEQFF. The CDR3 DNA reads as TGCGCCAGCAGCACAGATACAGGGCGTCAAGAGCAGTTCTTC.